These T cell receptor beta chains were read from a single sample in a study of blood T cell repertoires in COVID-19. Clones were sequenced by immunoSEQ multiplex PCR, and TCRdb holds only the in-frame ones, with some missing. The repertoire holds fewer than 200,000 clones, with 88% as singletons. The specimen sequenced was peripheral blood. The receptors derive from a man between 60 and 70 years old with acute or convalescent COVID-19. CDR3s include the opening cysteine and the closing phenylalanine or tryptophan. Each record gives: clone size, J gene, V gene, D gene, CDR3 DNA, CDR3 protein. A D gene is named only where the DNA matches it firmly. Size is stated for part of the rows, as once, few or many counts, or as a class when the clone is expanded.

>NA|TRBJ1-5|TRBV12-5|TRBD1
TGTGCTAGTGGCCAAGGGGCAGGGGGCGTTCAGCCCCAGCATTTT
CASGQGAGGVQPQHF
>NA|TRBJ2-1|TRBV9|NA
TGTGCCAGCAGCGGGAGCAGGGGGGCAGTATACAATGAGCAGTTCTTC
CASSGSRGAVYNEQFF
>NA|TRBJ2-1|TRBV7-2|TRBD2
TGTGCCAGCAGCTTAGCACAGCCGGGACTAGCGGGATCTTCGTACAATGAGCAGTTCTTC
CASSLAQPGLAGSSYNEQFF
>NA|TRBJ1-1|TRBV7-9|NA
TGTGCCAGCAGTCGCCCGGGGGGCGTATTCACTGAAGCTTTCTTT
CASSRPGGVFTEAFF
>NA|TRBJ2-1|TRBV24-1|NA
TGTGCCACCAGTGATTTGGGGCTAGCGTTCTACAATGAGCAGTTCTTC
CATSDLGLAFYNEQFF
>NA|TRBJ1-4|TRBV27|TRBD1
TGTGCCAGCAGTTGGGACAGGGCGGGGGAAAAACTGTTTTTT
CASSWDRAGEKLFF
>NA|TRBJ2-3|TRBV24-1|NA
TGTGCCACCAGTGACCGATCAGGGGGCACAGATACGCAGTATTTT
CATSDRSGGTDTQYF
>once|TRBJ1-5|TRBV19|TRBD1
TGTGCCAGTAGTATCAGAGGGACAGGGGGCTGGACCCAGCATTTT
CASSIRGTGGWTQHF
>NA|TRBJ2-1|TRBV12-5|TRBD2
TGTGCTAGTGCAGAGCCTAGCGGGAACCCTAAGCCACAGTTCTTC
CASAEPSGNPKPQFF
>NA|TRBJ1-1|TRBV2|NA
TGTGCCAGCCACGAACAGGTAATGAACACTGAAGCTTTCTTT
CASHEQVMNTEAFF
>once|TRBJ1-1|TRBV5-6|TRBD1
TGTGCCAGCAGCTTAAGGGGGGACAGATTCGCGAACACTGAAGCTTTCTTT
CASSLRGDRFANTEAFF
>NA|TRBJ1-1|TRBV5-6|TRBD1
TGTGCCAGCAGTACCGACCCGGGACAGGGGGACACTGAAGCTTTCTTT
CASSTDPGQGDTEAFF
>NA|TRBJ1-2|TRBV11-3|NA
TGTGCCAGCAGCCTCCAGGGCTATGGCTACACCTTC
CASSLQGYGYTF
>NA|TRBJ2-2|TRBV9|TRBD2
TGTGCCAGCAGCGGACTAGCGGGACAGAACACCGGGGAGCTGTTTTTT
CASSGLAGQNTGELFF
>NA|TRBJ2-7|TRBV24-1|TRBD1
TGTGCCACCAGTGAACCCGGGACAGGGAAGCACGAGCAGTACTTC
CATSEPGTGKHEQYF
>NA|TRBJ2-3|TRBV7-8|TRBD2
TGTGCCAGCAGCCCGGGAGGGGATACGCAGTATTTT
CASSPGGDTQYF
>NA|TRBJ2-1|TRBV29-1|TRBD2
TGCAGCGTGAAGGGGACTAGCACTTACAATGAGCAGTTCTTC
CSVKGTSTYNEQFF
>few|TRBJ1-2|TRBV7-3|NA
TGTGCCAGCAGTGCGTCCTTCTATGGCTACACCTTC
CASSASFYGYTF
>NA|TRBJ2-2|TRBV5-4|NA
TGTGCCAGCAGCTTGCCGACAGACACCGGGGAGCTGTTTTTT
CASSLPTDTGELFF
>NA|TRBJ2-3|TRBV2|TRBD1
TGTGCCAGCAGTCCCACAGGGACAGGCTCTAGCACAGATACGCAGTATTTT
CASSPTGTGSSTDTQYF
>NA|TRBJ2-5|TRBV27|NA
TGTGCCAGCAGTCCCCGCGGAGGGCGGGAGACCCAGTACTTC
CASSPRGGRETQYF
>NA|TRBJ2-2|TRBV19|NA
TGTGCCAGTAGTAAAGGGGCAGGATTCACCGGGGAGCTGTTTTTT
CASSKGAGFTGELFF
>NA|TRBJ2-5|TRBV7-7|NA
TGTGCCAGCAGCTCGATCGACAGGGAGACCCAGTACTTC
CASSSIDRETQYF
>NA|TRBJ2-5|TRBV5-4|TRBD2
TGTGCCAGCAGCCCACGGACTAGCGGGAGAGGTGTAGAGACCCAGTACTTC
CASSPRTSGRGVETQYF
>NA|TRBJ1-1|TRBV12-5|NA
TGTGCTAGTGGTTTGGCGTTGAACACTGAAGCTTTCTTT
CASGLALNTEAFF
>NA|TRBJ2-1|TRBV6-5|TRBD1
TGTGCCAGCAGCTTACAGGGGGCTTTAGTCAATGAGCAGTTCTTC
CASSLQGALVNEQFF
>NA|TRBJ1-3|TRBV30|NA
TGTGCCTGTCCCGTCGGTGGAAACACCATATATTTT
CACPVGGNTIYF
>NA|TRBJ1-4|TRBV10-3|NA
TGTGCCATCAGTGATTATAGTCTTTATAATGAAAAACTGTTTTTT
CAISDYSLYNEKLFF
>NA|TRBJ1-1|TRBV6-5|TRBD1
TGTGCCAGCAGTTACTCTGAGACAGGGGGCACTGAAGCTTTCTTT
CASSYSETGGTEAFF
>NA|TRBJ2-1|TRBV14|TRBD2
TGTGCCAGCAGCCGAACCTTGGCGGCTAGCGGGACCCAGCTGTTTGTAGGCTCCTACAATGAGCAGTTCTTC
CASSRTLAASGTQLFVGSYNEQFF
>NA|TRBJ2-2|TRBV6-1|TRBD2
TGTGCCAGCAGGGAATCCGGGACTAGCCAGGGCACCGGGGAGCTGTTTTTT
CASRESGTSQGTGELFF
>NA|TRBJ1-2|TRBV9|NA
TGTGCCAGCACCCTGGCGGGGGTTGGCTACACCTTC
CASTLAGVGYTF
>once|TRBJ1-6|TRBV7-2|NA
TGTGCCAGCAGCACCCTGAGAGCTTCACCCCTCCACTTT
CASSTLRASPLHF
>few|TRBJ1-2|TRBV4-2|NA
TGTGCCAGCAGGGCAGATTCCTATGGCTACACCTTC
CASRADSYGYTF
>NA|TRBJ1-5|TRBV27|TRBD1
TGTGCCAGCATTAATGACAGGGTTGATAGCAATCAGCCCCAGCATTTT
CASINDRVDSNQPQHF
>NA|TRBJ2-2|TRBV5-1|TRBD1
TGCGCCAGCAGCTTGGACAGGGGGCCTATGAGGACCGGGGAGCTGTTTTTT
CASSLDRGPMRTGELFF
>NA|TRBJ1-2|TRBV5-1|NA
TGCGCCAGCAGCCCCACGTCAATCCGGGACAAAAGAGCTAACTATGGCTACACCTTC
CASSPTSIRDKRANYGYTF
>NA|TRBJ1-1|TRBV6-5|NA
TGTGCCAGCAGTTACACGTACAGGGCCCACACTGAAGCTTTCTTT
CASSYTYRAHTEAFF
>few|TRBJ1-1|TRBV6-5|NA
TGTGCCAGCAGGACAAGGGGGGGGATGAACACTGAAGCTTTCTTT
CASRTRGGMNTEAFF
>NA|TRBJ2-5|TRBV30|NA
TGTGCCTGGAGTGAACTAGCTTTCGAGACCCAGTACTTC
CAWSELAFETQYF
>NA|TRBJ2-7|TRBV10-3|TRBD2
TGTGCCATCAAGGGGACTAGCGAATCCTACGAGCAGTACTTC
CAIKGTSESYEQYF
>NA|TRBJ2-3|TRBV29-1|TRBD1
TGCAGCGTCCCCAAGGGGGCCACAGATACGCAGTATTTT
CSVPKGATDTQYF
>NA|TRBJ2-3|TRBV7-2|TRBD1
TGTGCCAGCAGCTTCCCCCAGGGGGTAGGGGAAGATACGCAGTATTTT
CASSFPQGVGEDTQYF
>NA|TRBJ1-6|TRBV11-3|TRBD1
TGTGCCAGCAGCGAAGGACAGGCTAATTCACCCCTCCACTTT
CASSEGQANSPLHF
>NA|TRBJ2-3|TRBV5-1|TRBD1
TGCGCCAGCAGCTGGACAGGGGGCGACGCAGATACGCAGTATTTT
CASSWTGGDADTQYF
>once|TRBJ2-7|TRBV19|TRBD1
TGTGCCAGTAGTAAAAAACAGGGGGCGGACGAGCAGTACTTC
CASSKKQGADEQYF
>NA|TRBJ2-6|TRBV12-5|TRBD1
TGTGCTAGTGGTTTCGACCAGGGGGCGAGCTCTGGGGCCAACGTCCTGACTTTC
CASGFDQGASSGANVLTF
>NA|TRBJ2-3|TRBV2|NA
TGTGCCAGCAGTGAATCGGGAGATACGCAGTATTTT
CASSESGDTQYF
>NA|TRBJ2-3|TRBV27|NA
TGTGCCAGCAGTTTATACGGGACACTCGGAGATACGCAGTATTTT
CASSLYGTLGDTQYF
>NA|TRBJ2-2|TRBV24-1|TRBD1
TGTGCCACCAGTGACTCCGGACAGGAGAACACCGGGGAGCTGTTTTTT
CATSDSGQENTGELFF
>few|TRBJ1-2|TRBV19|NA
TGTGCCAGTAGTACCCCCGGGACTAACTATGGCTACACCTTC
CASSTPGTNYGYTF
>NA|TRBJ1-2|TRBV19|TRBD1
TGTGCCAGTACCCATGGGGGGACAGCTAACTATGGCTACACCTTC
CASTHGGTANYGYTF
>NA|TRBJ1-2|TRBV5-1|NA
TGCGCCAGCAGCTTACAGGGAAGGAGGCAGGATGGCTACACCTTC
CASSLQGRRQDGYTF